The entry below gives a single TCR beta chain sequence along with its context. The antigen this receptor binds is unknown. The sample holds no much larger clone one base away, and base qualities are not on file. These data are taken from a study of technical replicates of blood from a handful of donors (TCRdb year 2017). The CDR3, cysteine through phenylalanine, is 15 amino acids long. The retained sequence is limited to the CDR3, 45 bases, with the frame set at the first base. V sheds 4 bases and J sheds 2 bases, leaving 12 bases between their ends. The germline V gene gives CDR1 as SGHDN and CDR2 as FVKESK. The library was generated by the immunoSEQ multiplex PCR assay. TCRdb re-hosts the immuneACCESS table, in-frame sequences only. Its copies lack some clones; in the studies checked, an unresolved V gene accounts for under half of them, and the cause for the rest is not known. This sample is represented by approximately 16,000 clones; roughly 86% of them were singletons. Approximately 9.9% of the sample is held by the ten biggest clonotypes.

The receptor was derived from a human donor in good health. Recombination joined TRBV14 with TRBJ2-1; the best D guess is TRBD2, with 6 bases matching. Sequencing was done on a sample of PBMCs. The DNA sequence is as follows: TGTGCCAGCAGCCTTAGACTAGTGACCTACAATGAGCAGTTCTTC. It specifies CASSLRLVTYNEQFF.